The source of this TCR beta chain is a study of blood T cell repertoires in COVID-19 (dated by TCRdb to about 2020). With regard to the full study: The collaborator samples originated in the United States, Italy and Spain and spanned the acute and convalescent phases of COVID-19. The material from the prospective study consisted of cDNA or gDNA derived from T cells, B-cell-depleted T cells, or PBMCs. Where available, HLA class I and class II types were obtained from metadata supplied by the sample provider rather than from assay-based typing. The samples were drawn from two sources: the first 160 participants of the ongoing ImmuneRACE study, and about 1,300 subjects contributed by 6 global collaborators. Subjects who had been exposed to COVID-19, were actively infected with it, or had recovered from it provided the deeply sampled blood TCRbeta repertoires that made up the dataset. The repertoires were released in a freely available public database meant as a resource for research on the immune response to SARS-CoV-2. A de-identified subject ID, COVID-19 status, age in years and sex were almost always included in the sample metadata. General study outcomes and caveats: How much clinical and demographic metadata was included differed by source and by participant, and the metadata was provided uncurated.

In Seattle, one collaborating source enrolled patients while the infection was active and tracked those patients longitudinally over the course of disease. Whole blood was collected in K2EDTA tubes by collaborating institutions according to the institutions' own protocols. For TCRbeta analysis, collaborators shipped samples as frozen whole blood, isolated PBMCs, or DNA extracted from either of those sample types. TCRbeta CDR3 regions were amplified from genomic DNA using the immunoSEQ Assay, a bias-controlled multiplex PCR. Concerning the study's data processing: Within the assay, amplification of reference gene primers was used to estimate how many nucleated cells each sample contained. To quantify the absolute abundance of each unique TCRbeta CDR3 rearrangement, sequence reads were collapsed and filtered. For each sample, productive Simpson clonality was calculated as the square root of Simpson's diversity index across productive rearrangements. TCRdb provides this immuneACCESS table in a form limited to in-frame rearrangements. Some clones are lacking; in checked studies, under half of them reflect an unresolved V gene, and why the rest are absent is not known. V and J calls and clone size are given by that table; D and trimming were obtained from the DNA. Within this sample are roughly 320,000 clones, with around 90% of them counted one time only. Together, the top ten hold approximately 6% of the sample.

This clone was observed a handful of times. Its cognate antigen has yet to be identified. Base qualities are not recorded, but no much larger clone differs from it by a single base. Sequences SGHNT (CDR1) and YENEEA (CDR2) are obtained from the germline V gene. A distance of 12 bases separates the germline ends of V and J, which lose 5 bases and 2 bases respectively. Counted from cysteine to phenylalanine, this CDR3 has 15 amino acids. The read is trimmed to its CDR3 DNA, 45 bases read in frame from base 1. This TCR was sampled from a woman aged 50 to 60 with COVID-19, enrolled during active disease. Material for sequencing was peripheral blood. The chain links TRBV11-3 with TRBJ1-4; perhaps TRBD1 is the D gene, with 5 bases matching. The DNA sequence is given as TGTGCCAGCAGCCGAGCCCGGGGGACTAATGAAAAACTGTTTTTT. This translates into CASSRARGTNEKLFF. Beyond the CDR3, the reference TRBV11-3 and TRBJ1-4 genes provide the residues; the full variable domain reads: EAGVVQSPRYKIIEKKQPVAFWCNPISGHNTLYWYLQNLGQGPELLIRYENEEAVDDSQLPKDRFSAERLKGVDSTLKIQPAELGDSAVYLCASSRARGTNEKLFFGSGTQLSVL.